The entry below describes one T cell receptor beta chain. Its antigen remains unknown. This sample is drawn from a study of T cell responses to AZD1222 COVID-19 vaccine. TCRdb's table, derived via immunoSEQ multiplex PCR, lists solely in-frame clones and lacks some. The sample records about 120,000 clones, about 90% being singletons. Study outcomes and limitations: Spike-specific TCR breadth and depth rose after two AZD1222 doses. Repertoire samples came only from after the peak T cell response. Along spike, vaccine-associated CD4 TCRs were found throughout, with dominance at 160-218 and 743-854. Donors were largely white British and mainly female; clonal diversity was possibly underestimated.

The receptor's source is an adult in good health. This sample comprised peripheral blood, obtained on day 0 of AZD1222 vaccination.

Here the CDR3 reads CASSQDDGNEKLFF. The CDR3 coding sequence is TGCGCCAGCAGCCAAGACGACGGTAATGAAAAACTGTTTTTT. V usage is TRBV4-3 and J usage is TRBJ1-4; no clear D. Germline V gives CDR1 LGHNA, CDR2 YSLEER. V was shortened by 0 bases and J by 4 bases, with 6 bases between the two germline ends. The CDR3 length is 14 residues.